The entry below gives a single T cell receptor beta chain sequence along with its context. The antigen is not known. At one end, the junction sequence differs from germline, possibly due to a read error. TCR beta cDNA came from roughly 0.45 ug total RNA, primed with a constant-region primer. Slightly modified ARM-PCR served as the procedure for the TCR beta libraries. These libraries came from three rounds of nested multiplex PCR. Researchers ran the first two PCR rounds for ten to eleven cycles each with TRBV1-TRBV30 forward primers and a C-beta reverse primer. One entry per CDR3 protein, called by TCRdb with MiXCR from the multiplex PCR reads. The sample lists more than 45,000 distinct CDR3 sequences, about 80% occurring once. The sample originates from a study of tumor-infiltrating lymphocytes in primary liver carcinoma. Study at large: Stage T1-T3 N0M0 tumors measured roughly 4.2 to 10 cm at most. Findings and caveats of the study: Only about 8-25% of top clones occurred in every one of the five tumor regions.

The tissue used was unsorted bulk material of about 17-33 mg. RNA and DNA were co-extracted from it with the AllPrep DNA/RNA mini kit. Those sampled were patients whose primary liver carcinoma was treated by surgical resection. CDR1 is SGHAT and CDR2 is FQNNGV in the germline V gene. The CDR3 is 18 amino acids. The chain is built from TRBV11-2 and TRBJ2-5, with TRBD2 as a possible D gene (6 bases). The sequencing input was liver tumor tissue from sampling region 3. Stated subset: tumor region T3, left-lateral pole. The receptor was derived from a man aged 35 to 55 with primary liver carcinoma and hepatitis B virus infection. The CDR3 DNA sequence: TGTGCCAACAGCTTACGTCCTGGACTATCGGCGTACCAAGAGAGCCAGTACTTC. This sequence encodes CANSLRPGLSAYQESQYF.